These 28 T cell receptor beta chains were sequenced from one sample in a study of cytomegalovirus exposure and HLA in healthy donors. Use of 60 Vbeta and 13 Jbeta primers characterized the PCR. TCRdb's table, derived via immunoSEQ multiplex PCR, lists solely in-frame clones and lacks some. The table has fewer than 250,000 clones, around 75% seen once. Sequenced input: PBMCs. The receptors were sampled from a woman aged 25 to 39 in good health and CMV-seronegative.

This rearrangement joins TRBV19 to TRBJ2-5, with D perhaps matching TRBD2 (7 bases). Germline values: CDR1 LNHDA, CDR2 SQIVND (reference sequence). The CDR3 runs to 16 residues. V shed 6 bases and J shed 6 bases, with 23 bases lying between them. CDR3 bases: TGTGCCAGTAGCCCCACTTCCGCCGGGGGGCCGAAGACCCAGTACTTC. Translated: CASSPTSAGGPKTQYF.

The chain employs TRBV5-6 and TRBJ2-1; 14 bases match TRBD2. From germline, CDR1 is SGHDT and CDR2 YYEEEE. This CDR3 has 17 amino acids. V was pared by 4 bases and J by 4 bases, with 7 bases of the junction left unmatched. CDR3: CASSQTSGRAGYNEQFF. The DNA for the CDR3 is TGTGCCAGCAGCCAGACTAGCGGGAGGGCCGGGTACAATGAGCAGTTCTTC.

This chain connects TRBV2 to TRBJ2-5; no clear D. The J call is uncertain, as TRBJ2-7 better fits the DNA end. The CDR3 contains 11 residues. The V gene's germline CDR1 is SNHLY and CDR2 FYNNEI. The CDR3 nucleotides are TGTGCCAGCAGTCCGAATTACGAGCAGTACTTC. It is translated as CASSPNYEQYF.

The V and J genes are TRBV6-6 and TRBJ2-7; tentative D call: TRBD2 (6 bases). The CDR3 extends over 16 amino acids. The ends were cut back, 4 bases at V and 3 bases at J, with 19 bases in the middle. The germline V gene has CDR1 MNHNY and CDR2 SVGAGI (reference sequence). This CDR3 reads CASSFPGPSGFYEQYF. The CDR3 coding sequence is TGTGCCAGCAGTTTTCCCGGTCCCAGCGGGTTCTACGAGCAGTACTTC.

The chain employs TRBV21-1 and TRBJ2-5; the table names TRBD2, a call not compared with the DNA. Near its end, the DNA agrees better with TRBJ2-7, so the J call may be wrong. TRBV21-1 is annotated as a pseudogene. This CDR3 spans 15 amino acids. The DNA for the CDR3 is TGTGCCACCTACGCGGGGACTAGCGTGGCCTACGAGCAGTACTTC. It encodes CATYAGTSVAYEQYF.

This rearrangement joins TRBV2 to TRBJ2-1; D is unresolved. Per germline, CDR1 SNHLY and CDR2 FYNNEI. The V end lost 8 bases, the J end lost 9 bases, and 14 bases lay between the germline ends. The CDR3 sequence is 12 residues long. The CDR3 DNA follows: TGTGCCAGCGAGCCCGATGGCGGTGAGCAGTTCTTC. Protein: CASEPDGGEQFF. Full variable domain (remainder filled in from reference TRBV2 and TRBJ2-1): EPEVTQTPSHQVTQMGQEVILRCVPISNHLYFYWYRQILGQKVEFLVSFYNNEISEKSEIFDDQFSVERPDGSNFTLKIRSTKLEDSAMYFCASEPDGGEQFFGPGTRLTVL.

In regard to this clone: This clone may be a read error of a much larger clone one base away. The same CDR3 arises from other DNA sequences in this sample as well. The chain is built from TRBV6-4 and TRBJ1-1, with D possibly being TRBD1 (5 bases). Trimming pared 3 bases from V and 1 base from J, leaving 6 bases between. Germline CDR1 MRHNA, CDR2 SNTAGT. The length of the CDR3 is 13 residues. The CDR3, as DNA: TGTGCCAGCAGTGAGACAGAGAACACTGAAGCTTTCTTT. As protein: CASSETENTEAFF.

The chain employs TRBV27 and TRBJ2-7, with TRBD2 identical over 10 bases. Germline V gene data show CDR1 as MNHEY and CDR2 as SMNVEV (reference sequence). Trimming cost V 5 bases and J 5 bases; bases outside gene matches: 9. This CDR3 has 15 amino acids. CDR3 DNA: TGTGCCAGCAGTCCACCAGCGGGAGGGTACGACGAGCAGTACTTC. Its protein product is CASSPPAGGYDEQYF.

This clone was found a few times. The chain employs TRBV6-5 and TRBJ1-2; D remains ambiguous. Trimming left V 8 bases short and J 5 bases short, with 15 bases between. The germline gives CDR1 MNHEY, CDR2 SVGAGI. This CDR3 contains 13 residues. The CDR3 nucleotides are TGTGCCAGCTCCGCGGGTCCCGGGTATGGCTACACCTTC. It specifies CASSAGPGYGYTF.

This clone was seen just once. The chain joins TRBV18 to TRBJ2-3, with 9 bases identical to TRBD2. With 2 bases clipped from V and 4 bases from J, the junction kept 4 bases outside the gene matches. Germline-derived CDR1 and CDR2 are KGHSH and LQKENI. The CDR3 runs 15 residues. The CDR3 DNA reads as TGTGCCAGCTCACCAACACTAGCGGGCGCAGATACGCAGTATTTT. This gives the protein CASSPTLAGADTQYF.

The table lists this clone with a count of one. The chain combines TRBV6-6 with TRBJ1-5; D not resolved. The ends were cut back, 2 bases at V and 2 bases at J, with 13 bases in the middle. CDR1 and CDR2 (germline): MNHNY, SVGAGI (reference sequence). CDR3 length: 16 residues. The CDR3 coding sequence is TGTGCCAGCAGTTACCCCCATCGGGTTCGCAATCAGCCCCAGCATTTT. Protein sequence: CASSYPHRVRNQPQHF.

This clone was detected only once. The chain uses TRBV6-1 and TRBJ2-2; possibly TRBD1 for D (5 bases). Looked up from germline, CDR1 is MNHNS and CDR2 is SASEGT. This CDR3 has 12 residues. V lost 6 bases and J lost 6, with 8 bases in between. The CDR3 DNA reads TGTGCCAGCAGGCAAGGGGCCGGGGAGCTGTTTTTT. It codes for CASRQGAGELFF.

Remarks on this clone: Since the CDR3 does not end with the conserved phenylalanine or tryptophan, this likely comes from a read error. V is TRBV9 and J is TRBJ1-2, with no clear D. This CDR3 has 16 amino acids. Germline V lookup: CDR1 SGDLS, CDR2 YYNGEE. V dropped 0 bases and J dropped 3 bases, with 15 bases sitting between them. The CDR3: CASSVGFGPSHYGYTL. CDR3 coding DNA: TGTGCCAGCAGCGTAGGTTTCGGCCCTTCCCACTATGGCTACACCCTC.

In this sample, this clone turned up a few times. The gene calls are TRBV6-4 and TRBJ1-2; D perhaps matches TRBD1 (6 bases). Germline V CDR1 and CDR2: MRHNA, SNTAGT. CDR3 length: 13 amino acids. V was clipped by 3 bases and J by 5 bases, with 10 bases between them. The CDR3 region has the DNA TGTGCCAGCAGTGATGATACAGGGTATGGCTACACCTTC. Residues: CASSDDTGYGYTF.

V usage is TRBV27 and J usage is TRBJ2-1; TRBD2 matches 8 bases. The trim removed 7 bases at V and 2 bases at J, leaving 7 bases unmatched. CDR1 MNHEY and CDR2 SMNVEV come from the germline V gene (reference sequence). CDR3 length: 15 amino acids. CDR3 sequence reads: CASTPGGGPYNEQFF. DNA of the CDR3: TGTGCCAGCACCCCGGGGGGGGGACCCTACAATGAGCAGTTCTTC.

V and J are TRBV27 and TRBJ2-7, with 7 nucleotides matching TRBD1. CDR1 and CDR2 (germline): MNHEY, SMNVEV (reference sequence). CDR3 length equals 14 residues. V shed 4 bases and J 2 bases; nucleotides not matched to a gene: 5. CDR3 in amino acids: CASSSTGQTYEQYF. The CDR3 nucleotides read TGTGCCAGCAGTTCGACGGGACAGACCTACGAGCAGTACTTC.

The gene calls are TRBV7-3 and TRBJ2-7; D gene uncertain. CDR3 length: 14 residues. The germline gives CDR1 SGHTA, CDR2 FQGTGA. V lost 5 bases and J lost 4, with 15 bases in between. This CDR3 reads CASSPGSTPYEQYF. In DNA form, the CDR3 reads TGTGCCAGCAGCCCCGGGTCGACCCCGTACGAGCAGTACTTC.

The rearrangement links TRBV7-8 to TRBJ1-1, with 8 bases identical to TRBD1. Germline V lookup: CDR1 SGHVS, CDR2 FQNEAQ. The CDR3 sequence is 16 residues long. V dropped 2 bases and J dropped 7; count of bases not matched to a gene: 12. Here the CDR3 DNA reads TGTGCCAGCAGCTTAACCCCCGACAGGGGTGCTAGTGAAGCTTTCTTT. Its protein product is CASSLTPDRGASEAFF.

V and J are TRBV11-1 and TRBJ2-7; 14 nucleotides align to TRBD2. Germline trimming cut 5 bases from V and 3 bases from J; bases unmatched to any gene: 3. Per germline, CDR1 SGHAT and CDR2 FQDESV (reference sequence). There are 15 residues in the CDR3. The CDR3 DNA reads as TGTGCCAGCAGCCGAGGGACTAGCGGGAGCTACGAGCAGTACTTC. Encoded protein: CASSRGTSGSYEQYF.

This chain uses TRBV19 with TRBJ2-5; 10 bases are a match to TRBD2. Unmatched junction bases numbered 11, after V lost 5 bases and J lost 5 bases. Germline V gene lookup returns CDR1 LNHDA and CDR2 SQIVND (reference sequence). There are 16 residues in the CDR3. The DNA for the CDR3 is TGTGCCAGTAGTCCATCACTAGCGGGATTGACGGAGACCCAGTACTTC. Its protein is CASSPSLAGLTETQYF.

V usage is TRBV5-8 and J usage is TRBJ2-6; a weak D match, TRBD2 (6 bases). The CDR3 runs to 17 residues. V dropped 4 bases and J dropped 1 base, with 15 bases sitting between them. Germline V gene sequence: CDR1 SGHTS, CDR2 YDEGEE. CDR3 loop: CASSLTSSASGANVLTF. CDR3 nucleotides: TGTGCCAGCAGCCTGACTAGTTCTGCTTCTGGGGCCAACGTCCTGACTTTC.

The chain recombines TRBV14 with TRBJ1-4, with D uncertain. V was shortened by 5 bases and J by 3 bases, with 13 bases between the two germline ends. The CDR3 has 15 amino acids. Germline V CDR1 and CDR2: SGHDN, FVKESK. CDR3 sequence (DNA): TGTGCCAGCAGCTATACGGGTTCTTCTAATGAAAAACTGTTTTTT. The encoded protein is CASSYTGSSNEKLFF.

This clone showed up just once. This chain uses TRBV9 with TRBJ1-4; 7 nucleotides align to TRBD1. The CDR3 covers 15 residues. Germline trimming cut 1 base from V and 7 bases from J; bases unmatched to any gene: 7. Germline lookup yields CDR1 SGDLS and CDR2 YYNGEE. CDR3 sequence reads: CASSVWTGRSEKLFF. CDR3 bases: TGTGCCAGCAGCGTATGGACAGGTCGGAGTGAAAAACTGTTTTTT.

V and J are TRBV5-4 and TRBJ1-2, with 10 bases identical to TRBD1. The CDR3 has 15 amino acids. Per germline, CDR1 SGHNT and CDR2 YYREEE (reference sequence). V trimming: 4 bases; J trimming: 6 bases; junction bases outside the gene matches: 9. The CDR3 DNA follows: TGTGCCAGCAGCCCGCCCTCGGGACAGGGGAATGGCTACACCTTC. This gives the protein CASSPPSGQGNGYTF.

The chain couples TRBV6-5 to TRBJ2-1; no firm D call. V was trimmed by 7 bases and J by 4 bases, leaving 11 bases between them. The germline gives CDR1 MNHEY, CDR2 SVGAGI. This CDR3 region has 13 residues. The CDR3 loop reads CASTKRGYNEQFF. CDR3 DNA: TGTGCCAGCACTAAGCGTGGGTACAATGAGCAGTTCTTC.

This clone showed up just a few times. V usage is TRBV2 and J usage is TRBJ2-1, with 9 bases lining up with TRBD2. After removal of 7 bases from V and 4 bases from J, the junction contained 11 bases not matched to a gene. This CDR3 has 16 amino acids. Germline CDR1 SNHLY, CDR2 FYNNEI. The CDR3 DNA reads TGTGCCAGCACCACCCTGGCGGGGGGGCCTTACAATGAGCAGTTCTTC. The encoded protein is CASTTLAGGPYNEQFF.

The chain employs TRBV6-5 and TRBJ2-1; TRBD1 matches 9 bases. The CDR3 covers 16 residues. Per germline, CDR1 MNHEY and CDR2 SVGAGI. Trimming at V came to 2 bases and at J to 6 bases, leaving 8 bases not matched to a gene. Here the CDR3 reads CASSYPTGGDPNEQFF. The CDR3 DNA reads TGTGCCAGCAGTTACCCGACAGGGGGGGATCCCAATGAGCAGTTCTTC.

The chain has TRBV19 and TRBJ1-1; a weak D match, TRBD1 (5 bases). CDR1 is LNHDA and CDR2 is SQIVND in the germline V gene (reference sequence). V lost 3 bases and J 11 bases, leaving 16 bases between the germline ends. The CDR3 has 13 amino acids. This CDR3 is CASSIRTYESAFF. The CDR3 DNA is TGTGCCAGTAGTATTAGGACATATGAGTCGGCTTTCTTT. The variable domain in full, completed from reference TRBV19 and TRBJ1-1, reads DGGITQSPKYLFRKEGQNVTLSCEQNLNHDAMYWYRQDPGQGLRLIYYSQIVNDFQKGDIAEGYSVSREKKESFPLTVTSAQKNPTAFYLCASSIRTYESAFFGQGTRLTVV.